In its sample, the clone carrying this T cell receptor beta chain was seen a few times. The target antigen is unknown. This CDR3 comprises 12 residues. Between the trimmed V and J ends, which lost 8 bases and 4 bases, there was a span of 11 bases. Germline assignment: CDR1 LNHDA and CDR2 SQIVND (reference sequence). These data come from a study of early T cells in non-severe SARS-CoV-2 infection. Findings and limits, study-wide: VDJdb matching skewed toward anti-spike CD8 responses, missing private and CD4 specificities.

The TCR library protocol was used to attach unique molecular identifiers. These identifiers were attached to individual cDNA molecules. From the 5' RACE reads, TCRdb called clonotypes with MiXCR, one entry per CDR3 protein. The sample includes 60,000 or so distinct CDR3 sequences, roughly 12% seen only once; the top ten take 1.3% to 1.5%. The sequencing here drew on whole blood, taken at baseline. This receptor was taken from an adult who was a healthcare worker with PCR-confirmed SARS-CoV-2 infection or an uninfected control (not recorded which). This chain uses TRBV19 with TRBJ1-2; no clear D gene. CDR3 nucleotide sequence: TGTGCCAGTTCCCAGCAGCGCTATGGCTACACCTTC. Amino acids: CASSQQRYGYTF.